The 21 T cell receptor beta chains below all came from one sample that was sequenced in a study of graft-versus-host responses after intestinal transplantation (dated by TCRdb to the early 2020s). Libraries were prepared through the immunoSEQ multiplex PCR assay. Not all clones reach the TCRdb copy of this immuneACCESS table, which keeps in-frame sequences only. Checked studies attribute under half of the gap to unresolved V genes and leave the rest unexplained. Present in this sample are some 90,000 clones, 90% to 95% of which were seen just once. The ten largest clones add up to roughly 0.5% of the sample. Sample time point, as interpreted from the label and publication: cells obtained before transplantation from donor or recipient. Antigens of these TCRs are unknown. Source: unstimulated CD8+ T cells sorted from spleen or lymph node cells, taken before intestinal transplant. The receptor source for this set is a human donor who received an intestinal transplant.

V is TRBV19 and J is TRBJ2-3; TRBD2 might be the D (6 bases). CDR3 length: 14 residues. V gave up 5 bases and J gave up 0 bases, with 9 bases separating them. The germline CDR1 and CDR2 sequences are LNHDA and SQIVND (reference sequence). CDR3 sequence reads: CASSDGTSTDTQYF. CDR3 nucleotides: TGTGCCAGTAGTGACGGGACTAGCACAGATACGCAGTATTTT.

The V and J genes are TRBV5-4 and TRBJ1-1, with no clear D. CDR1 and CDR2 (germline): SGHNT, YYREEE (reference sequence). The CDR3 has 13 amino acids. V dropped 3 bases and J dropped 0 bases, with 6 bases sitting between them. The CDR3 DNA sequence: TGTGCCAGCAGCTCTGCGGTGAACACTGAAGCTTTCTTT. Its translation is CASSSAVNTEAFF.

The rearrangement links TRBV6-5 to TRBJ1-4; tentative D call: TRBD1 (5 bases). Germline CDR1 and CDR2: MNHEY and SVGAGI. The V gene lost 2 bases and the J gene lost 7 bases, with 8 bases spanning the gap. This CDR3 has 13 amino acids. Written as DNA, the CDR3 is TGTGCCAGCAGTTACCAGGGAGGTGAAAAACTGTTTTTT. Protein product: CASSYQGGEKLFF.

This chain links TRBV27 with TRBJ2-7; tentative D call: TRBD1 (6 bases). The V and J ends lost 2 bases and 7 bases respectively, with 9 bases between them. CDR3 length equals 12 residues. CDR1 is MNHEY and CDR2 is SMNVEV in the germline V gene (reference sequence). CDR3 sequence: CASSLPGQEQYF. The CDR3 DNA is TGTGCCAGCAGTTTACCCGGACAGGAGCAGTACTTC.

The chain uses TRBV5-3 and TRBJ1-5, with D perhaps TRBD1 (6 bases). TRBV5-3 is reported as an ORF; its role is uncertain. V dropped 0 bases and J dropped 3 bases, with 16 bases sitting between them. The CDR3 sequence is 17 residues long. CDR3 protein: CARSLEVWGLNNQPQHF. The CDR3 DNA reads TGTGCCAGAAGCTTGGAAGTATGGGGGCTTAACAATCAGCCCCAGCATTTT.

The chain couples TRBV19 to TRBJ2-7; D perhaps matches TRBD1 (6 bases). The CDR3 is 15 amino acids. The germline V gene has CDR1 LNHDA and CDR2 SQIVND (reference sequence). The V and J ends lost 6 bases and 2 bases respectively, with 17 bases between them. The CDR3 protein is CASSPGHLLAYEQYF. In nucleotides, the CDR3 is TGTGCCAGTAGCCCGGGACATCTGTTAGCCTACGAGCAGTACTTC.

This clone appeared once. The CDR3 is CASSLRKGLSAFF. CDR3 bases: TGTGCCAGCAGCCTCAGAAAGGGGCTCTCTGCTTTCTTT. This chain links TRBV21-1 with TRBJ1-1; the D segment call TRBD1 is taken from the table without a DNA check. TRBV21-1 is a pseudogene. This CDR3 region has 13 residues.

The CDR3, as DNA: TGTGCCAGTAGTATAATCGGGGTTGTCCACGAGCAGTACTTC. Amino acids: CASSIIGVVHEQYF. V usage is TRBV19 and J usage is TRBJ2-7; tentative D call: TRBD2 (5 bases). CDR3 length: 14 residues. Germline assignment: CDR1 LNHDA and CDR2 SQIVND (reference sequence). Trimming took off 2 bases at V and 5 bases at J, with 13 bases between the two ends.

The chain links TRBV9 to TRBJ2-2, with 14 positions matching TRBD2. The CDR3 consists of 19 residues. V shed 3 bases, J shed 3 bases, and the junction held 10 bases outside the gene matches. Germline V gives CDR1 SGDLS, CDR2 YYNGEE. As DNA, the CDR3 is TGTGCCAGCAGCGCAGACCCGGGACTAGCGGGAGTTGACACCGGGGAGCTGTTTTTT. It encodes CASSADPGLAGVDTGELFF.

The chain joins TRBV28 to TRBJ1-5, with D possibly being TRBD1 (6 bases). The V and J ends lost 5 bases and 8 bases respectively, with 19 bases between them. The germline V gene encodes CDR1 MDHEN and CDR2 SYDVKM. The CDR3 has 15 residues. In DNA form, the CDR3 reads TGTGCCAGCAGTCCCGGGGACATAAGGTGGGAGCCCCAGCATTTT. It is translated as CASSPGDIRWEPQHF.

This chain uses TRBV27 with TRBJ1-4; TRBD1 is a possible D gene (6 bases). CDR3 length: 16 amino acids. CDR1 is MNHEY, CDR2 SMNVEV, per germline (reference sequence). The V gene lost 5 bases and the J gene lost 8 bases, with 21 bases spanning the gap. In DNA form, the CDR3 reads TGTGCCAGCAGTCCCCATCTCGCGGGGGCAGAAGAAAAACTGTTTTTT. This gives the protein CASSPHLAGAEEKLFF.

The V gene is TRBV29-1, the J gene TRBJ2-3; D is ambiguous. The CDR3 has 12 residues. Trimming removed 4 bases from V and 6 bases from J, with 11 bases in between. Germline CDR1 is SQVTM and CDR2 is ANQGSEA. The CDR3 here is CSVVEDVDTQYF. The CDR3 DNA sequence: TGCAGCGTTGTTGAGGATGTGGATACGCAGTATTTT.

J is TRBJ2-1 and V is TRBV9; possibly TRBD1 for D (5 bases). The ends were cut back, 7 bases at V and 4 bases at J, with 6 bases in the middle. The CDR3 covers 11 residues. Germline V gives CDR1 SGDLS, CDR2 YYNGEE. The CDR3 DNA reads TGTGCCAGCGCAGGGTACAATGAGCAGTTCTTC. It codes for CASAGYNEQFF.

The chain combines TRBV7-9 with TRBJ2-1; 10 bases fit TRBD1. Trimming took 6 bases from V and 5 from J; bases not matched to a gene: 4. The CDR3 is 14 residues long. Per germline, CDR1 SEHNR and CDR2 FQNEAQ (reference sequence). CDR3 sequence reads: CASSPGQGNNEQFF. CDR3 nucleotide sequence: TGTGCCAGCAGTCCGGGACAGGGGAACAATGAGCAGTTCTTC.

The chain employs TRBV5-4 and TRBJ2-7, with 10 bases lining up with TRBD2. The junction had 4 bases not matched to a gene; V was cut back by 4 bases and J by 3 bases. Germline lookup yields CDR1 SGHNT and CDR2 YYREEE (reference sequence). This CDR3 spans 14 amino acids. The CDR3 reads CASSTRTSGYEQYF. As DNA, the CDR3 is TGTGCCAGCAGCACCCGGACTAGCGGCTACGAGCAGTACTTC.

The genes are TRBV7-9 and TRBJ1-1, with a tentative D call TRBD1 (5 bases). With 6 bases removed from V and 5 bases from J, the gap between germline ends came to 22 bases. In germline, CDR1 is SEHNR, CDR2 FQNEAQ (reference sequence). The length of the CDR3 is 16 residues. This chain's CDR3 is CASSSPGGDQGTEAFF. DNA of the CDR3: TGTGCCAGCAGTTCCCCGGGGGGGGATCAAGGGACTGAAGCTTTCTTT. Full variable domain (missing parts from reference TRBV7-9 and TRBJ1-1): DTGVSQNPRHKITKRGQNVTFRCDPISEHNRLYWYRQTLGQGPEFLTYFQNEAQLEKSRLLSDRFSAERPKGSFSTLEIQRTEQGDSAMYLCASSSPGGDQGTEAFFGQGTRLTVV.

This chain uses TRBV7-9 with TRBJ2-7; D is unresolved. The V gene's germline CDR1 is SEHNR and CDR2 FQNEAQ (reference sequence). V lost 2 bases and J lost 2, with 10 bases in between. The CDR3 has 14 amino acids. CDR3 sequence: CASSLSLSTYEQYF. In DNA, the CDR3 is TGTGCCAGCAGCTTAAGCTTAAGCACCTACGAGCAGTACTTC.

The chain has TRBV4-3 and TRBJ2-1; TRBD1 might be the D (5 bases). Trimming removed 3 bases from V and 6 bases from J, with 12 bases in between. Germline V gene data show CDR1 as LGHNA and CDR2 as YSLEER. CDR3 length: 14 residues. The chain's CDR3 is CASSQGRQLNEQFF. The CDR3 region has the DNA TGCGCCAGCAGCCAGGGCCGACAGCTCAATGAGCAGTTCTTC.

J is TRBJ1-5 and V is TRBV4-3, with D perhaps TRBD1 (5 bases). Trimming removed 0 bases at V and 0 bases at J, with 18 bases between. The germline CDR1 and CDR2 sequences are LGHNA and YSLEER. The CDR3 spans 19 residues. This chain's CDR3 is CASSQDYSPGSVSNQPQHF. Written as DNA, the CDR3 is TGCGCCAGCAGCCAAGATTATTCTCCAGGGTCCGTTAGCAATCAGCCCCAGCATTTT.

This chain uses TRBV27 with TRBJ1-6; D is unclear. Between the trimmed V and J ends, which lost 2 bases and 0 bases, there was a span of 11 bases. The CDR3 totals 17 residues. Germline loops: CDR1 MNHEY, CDR2 SMNVEV (reference sequence). In nucleotides, the CDR3 is TGTGCCAGCAGTTTAAACCCCAGTCTCTCCTATAATTCACCCCTCCACTTT. Encoded protein: CASSLNPSLSYNSPLHF.

V is TRBV7-9 and J is TRBJ1-2; D gene ambiguous. The CDR3 is 19 residues long. The germline V and J ends were trimmed by 1 base and 3 bases, with 24 bases remaining between them. Germline CDR1 is SEHNR and CDR2 is FQNEAQ (reference sequence). As DNA, the CDR3 is TGTGCCAGCAGCTTAGGTGTGATAGTAGAGTCGCCCCTGGACTATGGCTACACCTTC. Encoded protein: CASSLGVIVESPLDYGYTF.